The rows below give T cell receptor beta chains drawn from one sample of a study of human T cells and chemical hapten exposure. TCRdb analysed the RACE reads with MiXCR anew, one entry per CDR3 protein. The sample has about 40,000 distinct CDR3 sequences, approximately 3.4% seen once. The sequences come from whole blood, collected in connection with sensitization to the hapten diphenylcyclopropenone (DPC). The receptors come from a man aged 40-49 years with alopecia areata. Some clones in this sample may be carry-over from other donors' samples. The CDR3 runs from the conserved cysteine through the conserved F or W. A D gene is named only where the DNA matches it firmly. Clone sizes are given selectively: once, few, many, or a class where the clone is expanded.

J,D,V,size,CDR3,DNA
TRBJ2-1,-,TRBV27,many,CASRDRGNEQFF,TGTGCCAGCCGAGACCGGGGAAATGAGCAGTTCTTC
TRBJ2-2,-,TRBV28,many,CASLVGNTGELFF,TGTGCCAGTCTGGTAGGGAACACCGGGGAGCTGTTTTTT
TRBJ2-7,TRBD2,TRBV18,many,CASSDYGTSGAYEQYF,TGTGCCAGCTCAGACTACGGGACTAGCGGGGCCTACGAGCAGTACTTC
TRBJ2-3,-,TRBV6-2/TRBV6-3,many,CASNQGRPDTQYF,TGTGCCAGCAATCAGGGGCGCCCAGATACGCAGTATTTT
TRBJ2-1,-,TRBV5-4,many,CASSLAGVRNEQFF,TGTGCCAGCAGCTTGGCGGGAGTACGCAATGAGCAGTTCTTC
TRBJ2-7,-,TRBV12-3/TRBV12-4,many,CASSFTGSGEQYF,TGTGCCAGCAGTTTCACAGGGTCCGGCGAGCAGTACTTC
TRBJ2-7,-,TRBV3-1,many,CASSQGPGVTEQYF,TGTGCCAGCAGCCAAGGCCCAGGAGTTACCGAGCAGTACTTC
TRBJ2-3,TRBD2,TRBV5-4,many,CASSSPIAGVGADTQYF,TGTGCCAGCAGCTCACCAATAGCGGGAGTAGGGGCAGATACGCAGTATTTT
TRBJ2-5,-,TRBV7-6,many,CASSPRWGGGETQYF,TGTGCCAGCAGCCCCCGGTGGGGGGGCGGAGAGACCCAGTACTTC
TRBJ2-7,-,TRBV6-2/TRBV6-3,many,CASSRDPTYEQYF,TGTGCCAGCAGTCGGGACCCAACCTACGAGCAGTACTTC
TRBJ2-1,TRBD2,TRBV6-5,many,CASSYGTKHEQFF,TGTGCCAGCAGTTACGGGACTAAACATGAGCAGTTCTTC
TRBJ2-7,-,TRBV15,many,CATSRDRGTGSYEQYF,TGTGCCACCAGCAGAGATCGGGGGACTGGTTCCTACGAGCAGTACTTC
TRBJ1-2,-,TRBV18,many,CASSPQESNYGYTF,TGTGCCAGCTCACCACAGGAGTCTAACTATGGCTACACCTTC
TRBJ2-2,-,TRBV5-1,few,CASSMSGTNTGELFF,TGCGCCAGCAGCATGTCCGGGACCAACACCGGGGAGCTGTTTTTT
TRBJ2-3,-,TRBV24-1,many,CATSDYGSVDTQYF,TGTGCCACCAGTGATTACGGGAGTGTAGATACGCAGTATTTT
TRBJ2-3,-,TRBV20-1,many,CSARVGVSTDTQYF,TGCAGTGCTAGGGTAGGGGTTAGCACAGATACGCAGTATTTT
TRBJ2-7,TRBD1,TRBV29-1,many,CSVRTGVTSYEQYF,TGCAGCGTTAGGACAGGGGTAACCTCCTACGAGCAGTACTTC
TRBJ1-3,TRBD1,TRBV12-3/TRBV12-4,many,CASLFGGTGTGNTIYF,TGTGCCAGCTTATTCGGTGGGACAGGGACTGGAAACACCATATATTTT
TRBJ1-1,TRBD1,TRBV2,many,CASNGDRGETEAFF,TGTGCCAGCAACGGGGACAGGGGGGAAACTGAAGCTTTCTTT
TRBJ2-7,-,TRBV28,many,CASFLSGGQGPREQYF,TGTGCCAGCTTTCTCTCCGGGGGCCAGGGGCCACGGGAGCAGTACTTC
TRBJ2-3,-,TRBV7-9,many,CASSHIQTSTDTQYF,TGTGCCAGCAGCCACATACAGACTAGCACAGATACGCAGTATTTT
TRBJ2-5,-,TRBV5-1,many,CASSLGTYQETQYF,TGCGCCAGCAGCTTGGGCACGTACCAAGAGACCCAGTACTTC
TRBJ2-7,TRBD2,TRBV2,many,CASRTSGSGEQYF,TGTGCCAGCCGGACTAGCGGGAGTGGCGAGCAGTACTTC
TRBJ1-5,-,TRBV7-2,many,CASSRGGGQPQHF,TGTGCCAGCAGCCGTGGTGGGGGTCAGCCCCAGCATTTT
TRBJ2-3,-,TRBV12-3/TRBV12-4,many,CASSSGWAGSTDTQYF,TGTGCCAGCAGTTCCGGGTGGGCAGGGAGCACAGATACGCAGTATTTT
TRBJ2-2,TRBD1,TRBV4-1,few,CASSQQGVWAGELFF,TGCGCCAGCAGCCAGCAGGGGGTATGGGCCGGGGAGCTGTTTTTT
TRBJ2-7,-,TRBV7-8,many,CASSLGRREQYF,TGTGCCAGCAGCTTAGGGCGCCGCGAGCAGTACTTC
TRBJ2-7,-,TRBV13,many,CASSPPGAEQYF,TGTGCCAGCAGCCCCCCCGGGGCCGAGCAGTACTTC
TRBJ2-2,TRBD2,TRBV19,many,CASKAEREGRHTGELFF,TGTGCCAGTAAGGCGGAGCGGGAGGGCCGACACACCGGGGAGCTGTTTTTT
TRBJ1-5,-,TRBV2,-,CASSLTGKGNQPQHF,TGTGCCAGCAGCCTTACAGGGAAGGGCAATCAGCCCCAGCATTTT
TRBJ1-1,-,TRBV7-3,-,CASSLFKGTEAFF,TGTGCCAGCAGCTTATTTAAAGGAACTGAAGCTTTCTTT
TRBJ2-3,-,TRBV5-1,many,CASSFNPMDTQYF,TGCGCCAGCAGCTTTAACCCCATGGATACGCAGTATTTT
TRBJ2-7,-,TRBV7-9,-,CASSLGVSRLFGQYF,TGTGCCAGCAGCTTAGGGGTTAGCCGGCTTTTCGGGCAGTACTTC
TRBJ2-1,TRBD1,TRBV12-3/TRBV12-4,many,CASSTAGTGGRHEQFF,TGTGCCAGCAGTACCGCGGGGACAGGGGGCCGGCATGAGCAGTTCTTC
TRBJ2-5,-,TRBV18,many,CASSAGLQETQYF,TGTGCCAGCTCAGCGGGCCTCCAAGAGACCCAGTACTTC
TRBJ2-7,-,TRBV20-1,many,CSASKLAVIRREQYF,TGCAGTGCTAGTAAACTAGCCGTTATCCGGCGCGAGCAGTACTTC
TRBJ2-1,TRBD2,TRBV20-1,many,CSAVATSGGISYNEQFF,TGCAGTGCCGTAGCTACTAGCGGGGGTATCTCCTACAATGAGCAGTTCTTC
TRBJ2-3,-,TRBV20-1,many,CSASPLTQSTDTQYF,TGCAGTGCCAGTCCCCTGACCCAGTCCACAGATACGCAGTATTTT
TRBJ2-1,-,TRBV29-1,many,CSASRASSYNEQFF,TGCAGCGCCAGCCGGGCCAGCTCCTACAATGAGCAGTTCTTC
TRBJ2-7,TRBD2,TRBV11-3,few,CASSAGTSGRYEQYF,TGTGCCAGCAGCGCCGGGACTAGCGGGAGATACGAGCAGTACTTC
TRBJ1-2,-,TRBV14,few,CASSQEKGPNYGYTF,TGTGCCAGCAGCCAAGAAAAGGGGCCTAACTATGGCTACACCTTC
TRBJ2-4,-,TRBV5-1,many,CASSAGLANIQYF,TGCGCCAGCAGCGCCGGACTCGCAAACATTCAGTACTTC
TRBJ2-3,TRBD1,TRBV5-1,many,CASSFLTGMALTDTQYF,TGCGCCAGCAGCTTCTTGACAGGGATGGCCCTCACAGATACGCAGTATTTT
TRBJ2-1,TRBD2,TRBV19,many,CASSITGGGGNEQFF,TGTGCCAGTAGTATCACGGGTGGGGGGGGTAATGAGCAGTTCTTC
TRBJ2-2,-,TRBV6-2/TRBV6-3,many,CASSYNVNTGELFF,TGTGCCAGCAGTTACAATGTGAACACCGGGGAGCTGTTTTTT